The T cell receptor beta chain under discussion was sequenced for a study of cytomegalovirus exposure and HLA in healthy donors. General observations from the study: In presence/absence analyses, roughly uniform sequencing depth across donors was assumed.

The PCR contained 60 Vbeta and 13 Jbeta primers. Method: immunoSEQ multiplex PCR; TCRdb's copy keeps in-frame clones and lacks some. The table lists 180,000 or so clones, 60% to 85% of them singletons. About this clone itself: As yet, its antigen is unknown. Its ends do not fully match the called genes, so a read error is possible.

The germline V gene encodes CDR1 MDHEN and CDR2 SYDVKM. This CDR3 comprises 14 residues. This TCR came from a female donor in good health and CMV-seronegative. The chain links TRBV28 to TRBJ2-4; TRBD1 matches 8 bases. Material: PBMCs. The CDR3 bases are TGTGCCAGTTGGACAGGGTCGGCCAAAAACAGTCAGTACTTC. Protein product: CASWTGSAKNSQYF.